These T cell receptor beta chains were read from a single sample in a study of T-cell memory formation after mild COVID-19. MiXCR, applied by TCRdb to the 5' RACE reads, yields one record per CDR3 protein. The sample lists 300,000 to 350,000 distinct CDR3 sequences; approximately 13% were seen once. Input material: PBMCs or a T cell subset sorted from them (not recorded which). The receptor source for this set is a man aged 18 to 35 who had mild COVID-19 (a few samples of this study predate the infection). Cell type and time point are not known. Each CDR3 is given with its conserved first and last residue. The D gene is left open where the match is weak. Clone size is not always given. Where it is, it says once, few, many or a class for expanded clones.

j_call d_call clone_size v_call cdr3_aa cdr3_nt
TRBJ1-1 NA NA TRBV19 CASSIRGPIEAFF TGTGCCAGTAGTATAAGAGGGCCCATTGAAGCTTTCTTT
TRBJ1-2 TRBD1 few TRBV6-5 CASSHGQGNYGYTF TGTGCCAGCAGTCACGGACAGGGAAACTATGGCTACACCTTC
TRBJ2-2 NA NA TRBV7-3 CASSRGPANTGELFF TGTGCCAGCAGCAGGGGACCGGCGAACACCGGGGAGCTGTTTTTT
TRBJ2-3 NA NA TRBV29-1 CSAARRGGGTQYF TGCAGCGCTGCCCGGAGGGGGGGAGGGACGCAGTATTTT
TRBJ2-3 NA many TRBV6-2/TRBV6-3 CASSYAAWDTQYF TGTGCCAGCAGCTACGCAGCATGGGATACGCAGTATTTT
TRBJ2-1 NA NA TRBV6-5 CASSAGGLPYNEQFF TGTGCCAGCAGTGCCGGGGGGCTTCCCTACAATGAGCAGTTCTTC
TRBJ2-5 NA NA TRBV11-2 CASRVARGGGAQETQYF TGTGCCAGCAGGGTCGCGCGGGGCGGCGGGGCTCAAGAGACCCAGTACTTC
TRBJ2-1 TRBD2 once TRBV20-1 CSSRASGLNEQFF TGCAGTTCTCGGGCTAGCGGGCTCAATGAGCAGTTCTTC
TRBJ2-1 TRBD2 many TRBV5-1 CASSPPTSGDNEQFF TGCGCCAGCAGCCCCCCGACTAGCGGGGACAATGAGCAGTTCTTC
TRBJ1-6 NA few TRBV6-5 CASSYSNGRSPLHF TGTGCCAGCAGTTACTCGAACGGGAGATCACCCCTCCACTTT
TRBJ2-1 NA many TRBV4-2 CASSSGSSYNEQFF TGTGCCAGCTCCTCCGGGAGTTCCTACAATGAGCAGTTCTTC
TRBJ1-4 TRBD1 NA TRBV20-1 CSARVRTGSTTNEKLFF TGCAGTGCTAGAGTTAGGACAGGCTCAACAACTAATGAAAAACTGTTTTTT
TRBJ2-5 NA few TRBV5-1 CAGAQNREQETQYF TGCGCCGGGGCCCAGAATAGGGAACAAGAGACCCAGTACTTC
TRBJ1-2 NA few TRBV9 CASSVTRFDGYTF TGTGCCAGCAGCGTAACACGATTCGACGGCTACACCTTC
TRBJ2-3 NA NA TRBV4-2 CASSQDQGTQYF TGTGCCAGCAGCCAAGATCAGGGGACGCAGTATTTT
TRBJ1-3 NA few TRBV20-1 CSAIFSGGNTIYF TGCAGTGCTATTTTTTCTGGAGGAAACACCATATATTTT
TRBJ1-2 TRBD1 many TRBV7-9 CASSLLTGDPNTF TGTGCCAGCAGCTTATTGACAGGGGACCCTAACACCTTC
TRBJ1-3 NA many TRBV4-3 CASSQDGADGNTIYF TGCGCCAGCAGCCAAGATGGGGCGGATGGAAACACCATATATTTT
TRBJ2-7 TRBD2 few TRBV29-1 CSVEVDSGVTSYEQYF TGCAGCGTTGAGGTAGATAGCGGGGTCACCTCCTACGAGCAGTACTTC
TRBJ2-3 NA few TRBV7-3 CASSAGGYTDTQYF TGTGCCAGCAGCGCTGGGGGCTACACAGATACGCAGTATTTT
TRBJ2-2 TRBD2 few TRBV4-2 CASSQELSGGNTGELFF TGTGCCAGCAGCCAAGAGCTGAGCGGGGGGAACACCGGGGAGCTGTTTTTT
TRBJ2-7 NA NA TRBV6-6 CASSYPTGGEQYF TGTGCCAGCAGTTACCCCACTGGGGGGGAGCAGTACTTC
TRBJ1-1 TRBD1 NA TRBV25-1 CASGQGAWTEAFF TGTGCCAGCGGACAGGGGGCTTGGACTGAAGCTTTCTTT
TRBJ1-2 NA NA TRBV7-2 CASEPGTGYSLGYTF TGTGCCAGCGAACCGGGAACAGGGTACTCTCTCGGCTACACCTTC
TRBJ1-1 NA NA TRBV20-1 CSAQSGRGTEAFF TGCAGTGCCCAATCCGGCCGGGGGACTGAAGCTTTCTTT
TRBJ1-1 NA many TRBV29-1 CSVEGMGWDTEAFF TGCAGCGTTGAAGGTATGGGATGGGACACTGAAGCTTTCTTT
TRBJ1-1 TRBD1 NA TRBV6-5 CASNRQGWKTEAFF TGTGCCAGCAACAGACAGGGGTGGAAGACTGAAGCTTTCTTT
TRBJ1-6 NA many TRBV7-9 CASSLKGHGPSPLHF TGTGCCAGCAGCTTGAAGGGACACGGTCCGTCACCCCTCCACTTT
TRBJ1-1 NA few TRBV29-1 CSVVRQSNTEAFF TGCAGCGTTGTCAGGCAGTCGAACACTGAAGCTTTCTTT
TRBJ1-6 TRBD1 many TRBV10-3 CAISDRARDRSSPLHF TGTGCCATCAGTGATCGTGCCAGGGACAGGTCTTCACCCCTCCACTTT
TRBJ2-2 NA few TRBV6-5 CASSYGSPPTGELFF TGTGCCAGCAGTTACGGTAGCCCCCCCACCGGGGAGCTGTTTTTT
TRBJ2-5 NA NA TRBV7-9 CASTRRFWDVPYQETQYF TGTGCCAGCACCCGAAGGTTCTGGGACGTTCCGTACCAAGAGACCCAGTACTTC
TRBJ1-1 NA NA TRBV3-1 CASSQWGGRRNTEAFF TGTGCCAGCAGCCAATGGGGGGGCCGAAGGAACACTGAAGCTTTCTTT
TRBJ2-5 NA NA TRBV6-5 CASSYGGAIQETQYF TGTGCCAGCAGTTATGGGGGGGCGATCCAAGAGACCCAGTACTTC
TRBJ2-5 NA many TRBV9 CASSVRERQETQYF TGTGCCAGCAGCGTACGGGAACGCCAAGAGACCCAGTACTTC
TRBJ1-4 NA few TRBV5-5 CASSPAGGGKEEKLFF TGTGCCAGCAGCCCCGCGGGTGGGGGCAAAGAAGAAAAACTGTTTTTT
TRBJ2-2 NA few TRBV14 CASSQYMIGELFF TGTGCCAGCAGCCAATACATGATCGGGGAGCTGTTTTTT
TRBJ2-1 TRBD2 many TRBV12-3/TRBV12-4 CASSLQAGGPHEQFF TGTGCCAGCAGTTTGCAAGCGGGGGGGCCCCATGAGCAGTTCTTC
TRBJ1-1 NA many TRBV5-1 CASSLVGEANTEAFF TGCGCCAGCAGCTTGGTGGGCGAGGCGAACACTGAAGCTTTCTTT